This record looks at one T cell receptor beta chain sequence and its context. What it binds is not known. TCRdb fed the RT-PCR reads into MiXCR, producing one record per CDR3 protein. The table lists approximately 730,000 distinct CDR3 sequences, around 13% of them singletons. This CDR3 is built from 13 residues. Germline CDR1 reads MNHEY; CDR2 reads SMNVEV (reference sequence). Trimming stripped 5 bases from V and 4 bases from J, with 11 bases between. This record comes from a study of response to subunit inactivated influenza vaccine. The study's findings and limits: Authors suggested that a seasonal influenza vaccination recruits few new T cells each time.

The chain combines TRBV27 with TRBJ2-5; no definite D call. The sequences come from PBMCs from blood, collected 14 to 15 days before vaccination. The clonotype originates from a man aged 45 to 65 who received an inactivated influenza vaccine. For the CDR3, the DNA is TGTGCCAGCAGTCGCCAGCCGAGAGAGACCCAGTACTTC. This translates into CASSRQPRETQYF.